Listed below are T cell receptor beta chains from one sample, sequenced in a study of blood T cell repertoires in COVID-19. Profiled with immunoSEQ multiplex PCR; TCRdb holds only in-frame clones, not every one. The table lists roughly 160,000 clones, 70% to 90% of them singletons. Sequenced material: peripheral blood. Receptors were obtained from a woman older than 75 with COVID-19, enrolled during active disease. CDR3s include the opening cysteine and the closing phenylalanine or tryptophan. The D gene is left open where the match is weak. A row's size may be missing; if present it is once, few, many or a size class.

size,D,J,V,CDR3,DNA
NA,NA,TRBJ2-3,TRBV7-3,CASRVAGGIVTDTQYF,TGTGCCAGCAGGGTGGCAGGAGGAATCGTGACGGATACGCAGTATTTT
few,TRBD1,TRBJ1-5,TRBV6-6,CASSRTGGSNQPQHF,TGTGCCAGCAGCAGGACAGGGGGGAGTAATCAGCCCCAGCATTTT
few,TRBD1,TRBJ2-7,TRBV30,CAWSVSGTVEQYF,TGTGCCTGGAGCGTTTCCGGGACAGTCGAGCAGTACTTC
NA,NA,TRBJ1-1,TRBV7-9,CASSSWGGRGETLNTEAFF,TGTGCCAGCAGCTCCTGGGGTGGCAGGGGAGAAACCTTGAACACTGAAGCTTTCTTT
NA,TRBD1,TRBJ1-1,TRBV7-9,CASSLGGQPMNTEAFF,TGTGCCAGCAGCTTAGGGGGACAGCCGATGAACACTGAAGCTTTCTTT
NA,NA,TRBJ1-1,TRBV7-9,CASSITGMNTEAFF,TGTGCCAGCAGCATTACAGGGATGAACACTGAAGCTTTCTTT
NA,NA,TRBJ1-2,TRBV6-5,CASSRQAGYGYTF,TGTGCCAGCAGTCGACAGGCGGGCTATGGCTACACCTTC
few,NA,TRBJ2-3,TRBV30,CAWSVGGDVDTQYF,TGTGCCTGGAGTGTAGGGGGGGATGTGGATACGCAGTATTTT
NA,NA,TRBJ1-3,TRBV10-1,CASSEGSSGNTIYF,TGCGCCAGCAGTGAAGGGAGCTCTGGAAACACCATATATTTT
NA,NA,TRBJ2-3,TRBV18,CASSSPGTDTQYF,TGTGCCAGCTCAAGTCCAGGCACAGATACGCAGTATTTT
NA,NA,TRBJ2-1,TRBV18,CASSQQGGREQFF,TGTGCCAGCTCACAACAGGGGGGGCGCGAGCAGTTCTTC